The 9 T cell receptor beta chains below were found in one sample sequenced in a study of cytomegalovirus exposure and HLA in healthy donors. Measured with immunoSEQ multiplex PCR; TCRdb has only the in-frame clones, and not every one. The repertoire has about 73,000 clones, around 96% of them found once; the top ten carry 3.3%. Specimen: PBMCs. These receptors were collected from a man aged 18-30 years in good health and CMV-seronegative.

The V gene is TRBV4-1, the J gene TRBJ2-1; the match to TRBD2 covers 8 bases. CDR1 and CDR2 (germline): MGHRA, YSYEKL. Trimming removed 3 bases from V and 7 bases from J; junction bases left unmatched: 11. The CDR3 is made up of 16 amino acids. The CDR3 DNA sequence: TGCGCCAGCAGCCAGGAACTAGCGGCCTCTATTAATGAGCAGTTCTTC. Protein product: CASSQELAASINEQFF.

This sequence joins TRBV2 and TRBJ1-4; TRBD1 might be the D (5 bases). The ends were cut back, 4 bases at V and 7 bases at J, with 7 bases in the middle. The CDR3 runs to 12 residues. Germline V gene lookup returns CDR1 SNHLY and CDR2 FYNNEI. CDR3 sequence: CASSGRAEKLFF. The CDR3 DNA sequence: TGTGCCAGCAGTGGCAGGGCTGAAAAACTGTTTTTT.

The rearrangement uses TRBV19 and TRBJ2-2; D may be TRBD1 (6 bases). The CDR3 length is 14 residues. Between the trimmed V and J ends, which lost 8 bases and 1 base, there was a span of 11 bases. Germline CDR1 is LNHDA and CDR2 is SQIVND (reference sequence). The DNA for the CDR3 is TGTGCCAGTGTACGGGGACAGAACACCGGGGAGCTGTTTTTT. It is translated as CASVRGQNTGELFF.

The chain uses TRBV28 and TRBJ1-5, with 8 bases that match TRBD1. The germline gives CDR1 MDHEN, CDR2 SYDVKM. J gave up 0 bases and V 8 bases, and 9 bases lay outside the gene matches. CDR3 size: 16 residues. Here the CDR3 DNA reads TGTGCCAGCGCCGGGGACAGGAGATTTAGCAATCAGCCCCAGCATTTT. This codes for CASAGDRRFSNQPQHF.

The rearrangement links TRBV7-9 to TRBJ2-1, with 8 bases identical to TRBD2. There are 15 residues in the CDR3. V lost 6 bases, J lost 2 bases, and 6 bases stayed unmatched. The germline gives CDR1 SEHNR, CDR2 FQNEAQ (reference sequence). The CDR3: CASRETSGAYNEQFF. CDR3 coding DNA: TGTGCCAGCAGAGAAACTAGCGGTGCCTACAATGAGCAGTTCTTC.

The chain recombines TRBV19 with TRBJ1-1, with 7 bases fitting TRBD1. The germline gives CDR1 LNHDA, CDR2 SQIVND (reference sequence). V lost 3 bases to trimming and J lost 6 bases; unmatched junction nucleotides: 7. CDR3 length equals 14 residues. This CDR3 is CASSILTGKAEAFF. In DNA, the CDR3 is TGTGCCAGTAGTATCCTGACAGGGAAGGCTGAAGCTTTCTTT.

The chain links TRBV30 to TRBJ1-1; D gene uncertain. V was trimmed by 4 bases and J by 2 bases, leaving 8 bases between them. The CDR3 has 12 residues. CDR1 is GTSNPN and CDR2 is SVGIG in the germline V gene (reference sequence). This CDR3 reads CAWIRLNTEAFF. CDR3 DNA: TGTGCCTGGATAAGACTTAACACTGAAGCTTTCTTT.

The genes are TRBV2 and TRBJ1-1, with 7 bases that match TRBD1. The J segment lost 8 bases and the V segment lost 5 bases, leaving 2 bases of the junction unmatched. The CDR3 covers 11 residues. In germline, CDR1 is SNHLY, CDR2 FYNNEI. Written as DNA, the CDR3 is TGTGCCAGCAGTCCGGACAGGGAAGCTTTCTTT. Protein product: CASSPDREAFF.

V is TRBV7-6 and J is TRBJ2-5, with D possibly being TRBD2 (5 bases). V dropped 8 bases and J dropped 10 bases, with 17 bases sitting between them. The CDR3 consists of 12 residues. Germline CDR1 and CDR2: SGHVS and FNYEAQ. CDR3 region: CASSQDRGDQYF. The CDR3 bases are TGTGCCAGCTCCCAAGACCGGGGAGACCAGTACTTC.